These T cell receptor beta chains were read from a single sample in a study of cytomegalovirus exposure and HLA in healthy donors. The table came from immunoSEQ multiplex PCR; TCRdb's copy has only in-frame clones and leaves some out. The table has tens of thousands of clones, 80% seen once. The sample was PBMCs. These receptors were obtained from a man aged 45-65 years in good health and CMV-seropositive. The CDR3 runs from the conserved cysteine through the conserved F or W. The order of the fields is J gene, D gene, clone size, V gene, CDR3 protein, CDR3 DNA. The D gene is left open where the match is weak. Some rows mark clone size as missing; the rest say once, few, many or name a class of expanded clone.

J gene: TRBJ2-1
D gene: TRBD2
clone size: once
V gene: TRBV10-1
CDR3 protein: CASSFGTNIDEQFF
CDR3 DNA: TGCGCCAGCAGCTTCGGGACTAATATAGATGAGCAGTTCTTC

J gene: TRBJ2-5
D gene: TRBD2
clone size: .
V gene: TRBV11-2
CDR3 protein: CASSLGVRAGGFQETQYF
CDR3 DNA: TGTGCCAGCAGCTTAGGGGTTCGTGCGGGGGGATTCCAAGAGACCCAGTACTTC

J gene: TRBJ2-7
D gene: TRBD2
clone size: .
V gene: TRBV10-1
CDR3 protein: CASSESRASGRGEQYF
CDR3 DNA: TGCGCCAGCAGTGAGTCAAGGGCTAGCGGGAGAGGCGAGCAGTACTTC

J gene: TRBJ2-5
D gene: TRBD2
clone size: .
V gene: TRBV19
CDR3 protein: CASSTSGTSEETQYF
CDR3 DNA: TGTGCCAGTAGTACCTCCGGGACTAGCGAAGAGACCCAGTACTTC

J gene: TRBJ2-5
D gene: .
clone size: .
V gene: TRBV15
CDR3 protein: CATSPGWGEETQYF
CDR3 DNA: TGTGCCACCAGCCCTGGGTGGGGGGAAGAGACCCAGTACTTC

J gene: TRBJ1-2
D gene: .
clone size: few
V gene: TRBV7-9
CDR3 protein: CASSFSGTSVYGYTF
CDR3 DNA: TGTGCCAGCAGCTTTTCCGGGACAAGCGTCTATGGCTACACCTTC

J gene: TRBJ2-1
D gene: TRBD2
clone size: large
V gene: TRBV7-9
CDR3 protein: CASSFSLPEGGILYNEQFF
CDR3 DNA: TGTGCCAGCAGCTTTTCCCTCCCGGAGGGAGGGATACTTTACAATGAGCAGTTCTTC

J gene: TRBJ1-2
D gene: TRBD1
clone size: .
V gene: TRBV30
CDR3 protein: CAWTGDRGLYGYTF
CDR3 DNA: TGTGCCTGGACCGGGGACAGGGGGCTGTATGGCTACACCTTC

J gene: TRBJ2-2
D gene: TRBD2
clone size: .
V gene: TRBV11-2
CDR3 protein: CASSFSGGNTGELFF
CDR3 DNA: TGTGCCAGCAGCTTCAGCGGGGGTAACACCGGGGAGCTGTTTTTT

J gene: TRBJ2-3
D gene: .
clone size: .
V gene: TRBV7-3
CDR3 protein: CASREFGPRFEDTQYF
CDR3 DNA: TGTGCCAGCAGAGAGTTCGGTCCTAGGTTCGAGGATACGCAGTATTTT

J gene: TRBJ2-7
D gene: .
clone size: few
V gene: TRBV6-6
CDR3 protein: CASSHGREYYEQYF
CDR3 DNA: TGTGCCAGCAGCCACGGTAGGGAGTACTACGAGCAGTACTTC

J gene: TRBJ1-3
D gene: .
clone size: once
V gene: TRBV19
CDR3 protein: CASSRPGENSGNTIYF
CDR3 DNA: TGTGCCAGTAGTCGCCCAGGGGAAAACTCTGGAAACACCATATATTTT

J gene: TRBJ2-7
D gene: TRBD2
clone size: .
V gene: TRBV10-3
CDR3 protein: CAIRTSSGSYYEQYF
CDR3 DNA: TGTGCCATCAGGACCTCTAGCGGGAGTTACTACGAGCAGTACTTC

J gene: TRBJ2-5
D gene: .
clone size: .
V gene: TRBV5-6
CDR3 protein: CASSWLALQGETQYF
CDR3 DNA: TGTGCCAGCAGCTGGTTAGCTCTCCAGGGGGAGACCCAGTACTTC

J gene: TRBJ2-7
D gene: .
clone size: .
V gene: TRBV25-1
CDR3 protein: CARGSQARKPYEQYF
CDR3 DNA: TGTGCCAGGGGATCACAGGCTAGAAAGCCCTACGAGCAGTACTTC

J gene: TRBJ1-5
D gene: .
clone size: .
V gene: TRBV30
CDR3 protein: CAWSAGQGGNQPQHF
CDR3 DNA: TGTGCCTGGAGTGCTGGGCAAGGAGGGAATCAGCCCCAGCATTTT

J gene: TRBJ2-1
D gene: TRBD2
clone size: .
V gene: TRBV12-5
CDR3 protein: CASGLTTSGRSDEQFF
CDR3 DNA: TGTGCTAGTGGTTTGACTACTAGCGGGAGAAGCGATGAGCAGTTCTTC

J gene: TRBJ1-1
D gene: .
clone size: .
V gene: TRBV30
CDR3 protein: CASYGTEAFF
CDR3 DNA: TGTGCCTCCTATGGTACTGAAGCTTTCTTT

J gene: TRBJ1-1
D gene: .
clone size: .
V gene: TRBV5-1
CDR3 protein: CASSPAGSNTEAFF
CDR3 DNA: TGCGCCAGCAGCCCGGCAGGGTCTAACACTGAAGCTTTCTTT

J gene: TRBJ2-7
D gene: .
clone size: .
V gene: TRBV7-3
CDR3 protein: CASSDDTSYEQYF
CDR3 DNA: TGTGCCAGCAGCGATGACACGTCCTACGAGCAGTACTTC